This entry is about one T cell receptor (beta chain). These data are taken from a study of blood T cell repertoires in COVID-19. Participant ages covered about 18 to 90 years across 20 to 30 US areas. Assignment of participants to cohorts was predicated upon participant-reported clinical history. V dropped 3 bases and J dropped 8; count of bases not matched to a gene: 10. This CDR3 is built from 15 residues. Germline values: CDR1 SGHTS, CDR2 YDEGEE. As handled by the study authors: It was from reference gene primer amplification that nucleated cell counts were estimated. The protocol was immunoSEQ multiplex PCR, while the TCRdb copy is restricted to in-frame clones and leaves out a portion. V, J and clone size were drawn from that table, and D and trimming were deduced from the DNA. In the table there are under 350,000 clones, around 90% of which are singletons.

Material for sequencing was PBMCs or T cells enriched from blood (not recorded which). The chain is built from TRBV5-8 and TRBJ1-3; 8 positions match TRBD1. The TCR comes from a woman aged 40 to 49 who had recovered from COVID-19. The CDR3 sequence: CASSSHRQGSDTIYF. For the CDR3, the DNA is TGTGCCAGCAGCTCACACAGACAGGGGAGCGACACCATATATTTT. Filled out from reference TRBV5-8 and TRBJ1-3, the complete variable domain reads EAGVTQSPTHLIKTRGQQATLRCSPISGHTSVYWYQQALGLGLQFLLWYDEGEERNRGNFPPRFSGRQFPNYSSELNVNALELEDSALYLCASSSHRQGSDTIYFGEGSWLTVV.